This T cell receptor beta chain was obtained from a study of CD8 T cells in ankylosing spondylitis (TCRdb year 2017). Some background on the complete study: To find TCR variants linked to disease, the study profiled T cell receptor beta repertoires in ankylosing spondylitis patients and healthy donors. The whole study cohort included 90 to 120 healthy donors and 25 ankylosing spondylitis patients. Peripheral blood samples were taken, and synovial fluid was additionally collected from ankylosing spondylitis patients. The full study reports these points: The disease-linked clones were reported to be significantly enriched in matched synovial fluid samples from ankylosing spondylitis patients. A TCR beta motif made up of about eight highly homologous amino acid variants appeared to be characteristic of blood from ankylosing spondylitis patients. Some motif variants were previously reported in synovial fluid and blood of reactive arthritis patients, suggesting common disease-initiation mechanisms. The disease-linked clones had a CD8+ phenotype and were found at relatively low frequencies in peripheral blood.

Looking up the germline V gene yields CDR1 MNHNS and CDR2 SASEGT. From its cysteine to its phenylalanine, the CDR3 spans 12 amino acids. The read is trimmed to its CDR3 DNA, 36 bases read in frame from base 1. Deletion took 4 bases off V and 8 bases off J, with a span of 11 bases between the germline ends. A note on this clonotype: This receptor's antigen is unknown. Base-call qualities are not available, and no considerably larger clone is one nucleotide away.

Sequencing was carried out with an Illumina HiSeq 2500. Quantitative 5'-RACE with molecular barcodes was used to prepare TCR beta libraries. On the study's bioinformatics: A new computational method based on a probabilistic model of VDJ rearrangement was used to identify disease-linked TCR variants. TCRdb handled the public reads itself, with Q25 trimming in fastp and clone calling in MiXCR, and kept productive beta chains. For every CDR3 protein sequence, its rows merge into one entry that carries the most common genes and DNA. The V and J calls shown here were made by TCRdb, not taken from the authors' results. The sample table contains around 480,000 distinct CDR3 sequences; only one count was recorded for approximately 17% of them. Approximately 0.97% of the sample rests with the top ten.

The chain uses TRBV6-1 and TRBJ1-2; no D segment can be confidently identified. The sample was blood, either unsorted or a sorted T cell fraction (not recorded which). The receptor was isolated from a male donor with ankylosing spondylitis. The encoded CDR3 is CASSAPPGGYTF. Read as DNA, the sequence is TGTGCCAGCAGTGCACCTCCGGGGGGCTACACCTTC.